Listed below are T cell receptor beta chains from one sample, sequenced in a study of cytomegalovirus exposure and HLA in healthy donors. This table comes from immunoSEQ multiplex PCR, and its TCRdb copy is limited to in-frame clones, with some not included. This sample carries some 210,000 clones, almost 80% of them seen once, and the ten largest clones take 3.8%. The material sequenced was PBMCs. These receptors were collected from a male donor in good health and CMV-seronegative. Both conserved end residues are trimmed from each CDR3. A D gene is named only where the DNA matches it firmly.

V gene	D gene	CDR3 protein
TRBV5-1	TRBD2	ASSFYSGADTQY
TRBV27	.	ASSLSPPGAGDSDYEQY
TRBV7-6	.	ASSIFPGNEQF
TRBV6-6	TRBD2	ASSNGLAGVADTQY
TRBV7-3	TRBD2	ASSPRLAEYNEQF
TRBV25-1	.	ASSDFTGELF
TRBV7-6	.	ASSLQKEYEQY
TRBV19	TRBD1	APKGQGTSNQPQH
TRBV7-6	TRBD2	ASSSPSAGVPHVEQF
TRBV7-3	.	ASSLTAAGSPYEQY
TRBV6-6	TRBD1	ASSRQGANTQY
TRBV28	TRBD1	ASSSGTAHYYEQY
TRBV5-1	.	ASSSTGWDTEAF
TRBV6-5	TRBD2	ASSRGLGGSYEQY
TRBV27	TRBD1	ASSFRTGRNTGELF
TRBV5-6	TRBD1	ASSFQGAHEQY